The 32 T cell receptor beta chains below all came from one sample that was sequenced in a study of T cells in Graves' hyperthyroidism and ophthalmopathy. Template material for amplifying TCR beta CDR3 regions consisted of RNA transcripts. The HTBI set primed first-round TCR CDR3 RT-PCR. One entry per CDR3 protein, called by TCRdb with MiXCR from the multiplex PCR reads. Of approximately 370,000 distinct CDR3 sequences in the sample, about 15% were seen once. Input material: blood. These receptors were taken from a woman between 25 and 40 years old with Graves' hyperthyroidism that later progressed to Graves' ophthalmopathy.

This clonotype has a count of ten or more. CDR3 loop: CASTSLGTSGGKNTDTQYF. CDR3 nucleotide sequence: TGCGCCAGCACCTCCCTTGGGACTAGCGGGGGGAAGAACACAGATACGCAGTATTTT. The genes are TRBV10-2 and TRBJ2-3, with 15 bases matching TRBD2. J lost 2 bases, V lost 7 bases, and 13 bases had no gene match. The CDR3 length is 19 residues. The germline V gene has CDR1 WSHSY and CDR2 SAAADI.

The rearrangement links TRBV9 to TRBJ2-1, with D tentatively TRBD2 (6 bases). This CDR3 has 17 amino acids. CDR1 is SGDLS, CDR2 YYNGEE, per germline. Trimming took 3 bases from V and 0 from J, leaving 16 bases between them. This chain's CDR3 is CASSGTSLASSYNEQFF. DNA for the CDR3: TGTGCCAGCAGCGGTACCTCCCTAGCGAGCTCCTACAATGAGCAGTTCTTC.

In its sample, this clonotype was seen a few times. This chain connects TRBV7-6 to TRBJ2-1; no reliable D call. Trimming stripped 3 bases from V and 1 base from J, with 10 bases between. Germline assignment: CDR1 SGHVS and CDR2 FNYEAQ. This CDR3 contains 15 residues. Here the CDR3 reads CASSFRISSYNEQFF. The CDR3 bases are TGTGCCAGCAGCTTTAGGATTTCTTCCTACAATGAGCAGTTCTTC. Complete variable domain (other parts from reference TRBV7-6 and TRBJ2-1): GAGVSQSPRYKVTKRGQDVALRCDPISGHVSLYWYRQALGQGPEFLTYFNYEAQQDKSGLPNDRFSAERPEGSISTLTIQRTEQRDSAMYRCASSFRISSYNEQFFGPGTRLTVL.

V usage is TRBV19 and J usage is TRBJ2-3, with D hard to call. This CDR3 spans 14 amino acids. V was clipped by 3 bases and J by 6 bases, with 13 bases between them. Germline loops: CDR1 LNHDA, CDR2 SQIVND (reference sequence). This chain's CDR3 is CASSMKSPVDTQYF. The CDR3, as DNA: TGTGCCAGTAGTATGAAATCCCCCGTGGATACGCAGTATTTT.

This clonotype has just a few counts. The chain links TRBV30 to TRBJ2-6; unclear D gene. V shed 4 bases and J shed 0 bases, with 13 bases lying between them. The CDR3 is 16 amino acids. Germline CDR1 reads GTSNPN; CDR2 reads SVGIG (reference sequence). For the CDR3, the DNA is TGTGCCTGGATACGGGCGGAAAGCTCTGGGGCCAACGTCCTGACTTTC. Encoded protein: CAWIRAESSGANVLTF.

The chain couples TRBV4-1 to TRBJ1-3, with D unclear. Germline assignment: CDR1 MGHRA and CDR2 YSYEKL. There are 15 residues in the CDR3. V shed 2 bases and J shed 0 bases, with 8 bases lying between them. CDR3 residues: CASSQPFTSGNTIYF. The CDR3 DNA is TGCGCCAGCAGCCAACCCTTTACCTCTGGAAACACCATATATTTT.

In the case of this clonotype: Compared with germline, one end of the junction differs, possibly owing to a read error. This chain uses TRBV4-1 with TRBJ2-6, with TRBD1 identical over 11 bases. Per germline, CDR1 MGHRA and CDR2 YSYEKL. The CDR3 loop spans 18 amino acids. CDR3 bases: TGTGCCAGCAGCCAAGCAGGACAGGGGGCCTCTGGGGCCAACGTCCTGACTTTC. It is translated as CASSQAGQGASGANVLTF.

This chain links TRBV7-8 with TRBJ2-3, with a weak D call TRBD1 (5 bases). The V gene's germline CDR1 is SGHVS and CDR2 FQNEAQ. The germline V and J ends were trimmed by 5 bases and 3 bases, with 15 bases remaining between them. CDR3 length equals 15 residues. The CDR3 loop is CASSRTSYGTDTQYF. CDR3 coding DNA: TGTGCCAGCAGCAGGACATCGTACGGGACAGATACGCAGTATTTT.

The genes are TRBV11-2 and TRBJ1-6; 8 nucleotides match TRBD1. Germline V gene data show CDR1 as SGHAT and CDR2 as FQNNGV. The V and J ends lost 5 bases and 2 bases, in that order; junction bases with no gene match: 2. This CDR3 is built from 15 residues. The CDR3 region is CASSPDRAYNSPLHF. DNA for the CDR3: TGTGCCAGCAGCCCGGACAGGGCCTATAATTCACCCCTCCACTTT.

In its sample, this clonotype was seen a few times. This may be a read error: a much more frequent sequence differs by one nucleotide. CDR3 region: CASSRPLNRDGSHEQYF. Here the CDR3 DNA reads TGTGCCAGCAGCCGCCCCCTGAATCGGGACGGCTCCCACGAGCAGTACTTC. V is TRBV28 and J is TRBJ2-7; perhaps D is TRBD1 or TRBD2 (5 bases each). The length of the CDR3 is 17 residues. The V gene's germline CDR1 is MDHEN and CDR2 SYDVKM.

In its sample, this clonotype was seen many times. V usage is TRBV5-1 and J usage is TRBJ2-3, with 9 bases lining up with TRBD2. Germline CDR1 and CDR2: SGHRS and YFSETQ. The CDR3 runs 15 residues. Losses at the gene ends were 0 bases for V and 3 bases for J; bases not matched to a gene: 2. The CDR3 nucleotides read TGCGCCAGCAGCTTGGTTAGCGGGAGTACAGATACGCAGTATTTT. As protein: CASSLVSGSTDTQYF.

This clonotype was seen a handful of times. The J gene is TRBJ2-5, the V gene TRBV5-4, with 8 bases lining up with TRBD1. With 7 bases clipped from V and 4 bases from J, the junction kept 6 bases outside the gene matches. This CDR3 is 13 amino acids long. Germline loops: CDR1 SGHNT, CDR2 YYREEE (reference sequence). Here the CDR3 DNA reads TGTGCCAGCGGGGGACAGGCACCAGAGACCCAGTACTTC. Its protein product is CASGGQAPETQYF.

This clonotype was observed a few times. The chain employs TRBV5-1 and TRBJ1-1; perhaps TRBD1 as D (5 bases). The CDR3 contains 14 residues. Trimming removed 5 bases from V and 0 bases from J, with 11 bases in between. Germline CDR1 is SGHRS and CDR2 is YFSETQ. CDR3 region: CASRKGSLNTEAFF. The CDR3 bases are TGCGCCAGCAGAAAGGGGAGCCTGAACACTGAAGCTTTCTTT.

This clonotype has ten or more counts. The V and J genes are TRBV18 and TRBJ1-2, with D possibly TRBD1 on 6 matching bases. V was cut by 3 bases and J by 1 base, with 9 bases left in between. The CDR3 has 14 amino acids. Germline V gene data show CDR1 as KGHSH and CDR2 as LQKENI. CDR3 in DNA: TGTGCCAGCTCACCCCGGGACAATAACTATGGCTACACCTTC. Translating it yields CASSPRDNNYGYTF.

Turning to this clonotype: This may arise from a read error, as a much more abundant clone is one base away. This chain links TRBV20-1 with TRBJ1-1; tentative D call: TRBD1 (6 bases). The CDR3 is 13 amino acids. Germline V CDR1 and CDR2: DFQATT, SNEGSKA (reference sequence). Trimming cost V 2 bases and J 1 base, with 8 bases left between them. CDR3 nucleotides: TGCAGTGCTAGACGGGGGGCGAACACTGAAGCTTTCTTT. Translating gives CSARRGANTEAFF.

In its sample, this clonotype was seen many times. J is TRBJ2-5 and V is TRBV7-9, with 8 bases fitting TRBD1. There are 19 residues in the CDR3. Trimming took 1 base from V and 2 from J; bases not matched to a gene: 15. Per germline, CDR1 SEHNR and CDR2 FQNEAQ (reference sequence). CDR3 sequence (DNA): TGTGCCAGCAGCTTAGGGAGACAGGGGCGAAAACTAGGTCAAGAGACCCAGTACTTC. It specifies CASSLGRQGRKLGQETQYF.

This clonotype was observed many times. This sequence joins TRBV2 and TRBJ2-1, with D perhaps matching TRBD1 or TRBD2 (6 bases each). The CDR3 covers 13 residues. The V end lost 3 bases, the J end lost 5 bases, and 8 bases lay between the germline ends. The germline gives CDR1 SNHLY, CDR2 FYNNEI. The CDR3 loop is CASSDRGDNEQFF. The CDR3 DNA is TGTGCCAGCAGTGATAGGGGGGACAATGAGCAGTTCTTC.

Of note for this clonotype: A much larger clone is a single base away; this may be a read error. This sequence joins TRBV27 and TRBJ1-5; a possible D gene is TRBD1 (6 bases). The CDR3 consists of 18 residues. Germline lookup yields CDR1 MNHEY and CDR2 SMNVEV (reference sequence). V lost 7 bases and J 0 bases, leaving 22 bases between the germline ends. The CDR3 spells CASTLPRRPGASNQPQHF. The CDR3 DNA sequence: TGTGCCAGCACCCTCCCCAGGCGACCGGGGGCTAGCAATCAGCCCCAGCATTTT.

This clonotype was counted only a few times. The chain links TRBV27 to TRBJ1-6, with 8 positions matching TRBD1. The ends lost 3 bases at V and 8 bases at J; junction bases unmatched: 21. Germline V gene data show CDR1 as MNHEY and CDR2 as SMNVEV (reference sequence). The CDR3 has 20 residues. This CDR3 is CASSLRTGTGGGSRDSPLHF. Here the CDR3 DNA reads TGTGCCAGCAGTTTGAGAACCGGGACAGGTGGGGGGAGTAGGGATTCACCCCTCCACTTT.

This clonotype was seen at least ten times. This chain uses TRBV5-1 with TRBJ2-3; D not resolved. Per the germline V gene, CDR1 is SGHRS and CDR2 is YFSETQ. V lost 1 base, J lost 0 bases, and 6 bases lay in between. CDR3 length equals 14 residues. The CDR3 is CASSLRDSTDTQYF. CDR3 DNA: TGCGCCAGCAGCTTGCGCGATAGCACAGATACGCAGTATTTT.

In this sample, this clonotype turned up a few times. The V gene is TRBV30, the J gene TRBJ2-5; 13 nucleotides line up with TRBD2. Losses at the gene ends were 1 base for V and 4 bases for J; bases not matched to a gene: 0. The CDR3 length is 14 residues. The germline CDR1 and CDR2 sequences are GTSNPN and SVGIG (reference sequence). CDR3 nucleotide sequence: TGTGCCTGGAGTGGGACTAGCGGGGGAGAGACCCAGTACTTC. Its protein product is CAWSGTSGGETQYF.

There are many counts of this clonotype. The CDR3 region has the DNA TGTGCCAGCAGTTCGAGACTAGCGGCCGTTGGAAATGAGCAGTTCTTC. This encodes CASSSRLAAVGNEQFF. V usage is TRBV12-3 or TRBV12-4 and J usage is TRBJ2-1, with TRBD2 matching over 9 bases. The CDR3 spans 16 residues. Losses at the gene ends were 4 bases for V and 7 bases for J; bases not matched to a gene: 11.

This clonotype was seen at least ten times. V and J are TRBV5-1 and TRBJ2-2; D is perhaps TRBD1 or TRBD2 (6 bases each). Germline V gives CDR1 SGHRS, CDR2 YFSETQ. With 4 bases removed from V and 0 bases from J, the gap between germline ends came to 16 bases. The CDR3 runs 17 residues. CDR3 bases: TGCGCCAGCAGCCCGGCTTGGGGGGCGGCGAACACCGGGGAGCTGTTTTTT. Protein product: CASSPAWGAANTGELFF.

This clonotype was picked up many times. The rearrangement links TRBV5-1 to TRBJ2-5; 11 nucleotides match TRBD1. From germline, CDR1 is SGHRS and CDR2 YFSETQ. V lost 5 bases to trimming and J lost 2 bases; unmatched junction nucleotides: 14. CDR3 length: 18 residues. The chain's CDR3 is CASRSLGTGGPLQETQYF. CDR3 DNA sequence: TGCGCCAGCAGGTCTCTGGGGACAGGGGGTCCGTTACAAGAGACCCAGTACTTC.

This clonotype was picked up many times. The chain combines TRBV18 with TRBJ2-2; perhaps TRBD1 as D (5 bases). There are 14 residues in the CDR3. Per the germline V gene, CDR1 is KGHSH and CDR2 is LQKENI. V gave up 3 bases and J gave up 3 bases, with 8 bases separating them. Here the CDR3 reads CASSPQGDTGELFF. In nucleotides, the CDR3 is TGTGCCAGCTCACCCCAGGGCGACACCGGGGAGCTGTTTTTT. Complete variable domain (other parts from reference TRBV18 and TRBJ2-2): NAGVMQNPRHLVRRRGQEARLRCSPMKGHSHVYWYRQLPEEGLKFMVYLQKENIIDESGMPKERFSAEFPKEGPSILRIQQVVRGDSAAYFCASSPQGDTGELFFGEGSRLTVL.

The rearrangement joins TRBV12-3 or TRBV12-4 to TRBJ2-3; possibly TRBD2 for D (7 bases). There are 15 residues in the CDR3. V was cut by 6 bases and J by 3 bases, with 16 bases left in between. In nucleotides, the CDR3 is TGTGCCAGCAGCCAGGGGAGGGGGTATACAGATACGCAGTATTTT. Encoded protein: CASSQGRGYTDTQYF.

Concerning this clonotype: This may arise from a read error, as a much more abundant clone is one base away. The chain is built from TRBV20-1 and TRBJ2-3, with 7 bases identical to TRBD2. The CDR3 loop spans 14 amino acids. The V gene's germline CDR1 is DFQATT and CDR2 SNEGSKA (reference sequence). For the CDR3, the DNA is TGCGGTAGAACGGGAGGCCTCCGGCTCGATACGCAGTATTTT. Translation: CGRTGGLRLDTQYF.

This clonotype was detected many times. The chain is built from TRBV20-1 and TRBJ2-7; perhaps TRBD1 as D (6 bases). Germline CDR1 DFQATT, CDR2 SNEGSKA (reference sequence). V gave up 2 bases and J gave up 0 bases, with 11 bases separating them. The CDR3 runs to 14 residues. CDR3 sequence reads: CSARRKDSSYEQYF. For the CDR3, the DNA is TGCAGTGCTAGAAGGAAGGACAGCTCCTACGAGCAGTACTTC.

The table lists this clonotype with many counts. V gene TRBV19 combines with J gene TRBJ2-4; 15 bases fit TRBD2. The CDR3 is made up of 18 amino acids. The V gene end was trimmed by 3 bases and the J gene end by 2 bases; junction bases not matched to a gene: 5. In germline, CDR1 is LNHDA, CDR2 SQIVND (reference sequence). CDR3 DNA: TGTGCCAGTAGTATGGGACTAGCGGGAGGCCGGACCAAAAACATTCAGTACTTC. Encoded protein: CASSMGLAGGRTKNIQYF.

This clonotype appeared a few times. The CDR3 sequence: CASSLVGESSYNEQFF. CDR3 in DNA: TGTGCCAGCAGCTTGGTGGGGGAAAGCTCCTACAATGAGCAGTTCTTC. This rearrangement joins TRBV5-6 to TRBJ2-1, with D possibly being TRBD1 or TRBD2 (5 bases each). CDR3 length: 16 amino acids. V gave up 0 bases and J gave up 0 bases, with 10 bases separating them. CDR1 SGHDT and CDR2 YYEEEE come from the germline V gene.

This clonotype was detected ten times or more. The J gene is TRBJ2-7, the V gene TRBV11-2; 7 bases match TRBD1. The CDR3 is 14 residues long. In germline, CDR1 is SGHAT, CDR2 FQNNGV. The junction had 9 bases not matched to a gene; V was cut back by 5 bases and J by 5 bases. The CDR3: CASSPRQGENEQYF. The CDR3, as DNA: TGTGCCAGCAGCCCCCGACAGGGTGAGAACGAGCAGTACTTC. Using reference TRBV11-2 and TRBJ2-7 for the parts outside the CDR3, the full variable domain is EAGVAQSPRYKIIEKRQSVAFWCNPISGHATLYWYQQILGQGPKLLIQFQNNGVVDDSQLPKDRFSAERLKGVDSTLKIQPAKLEDSAVYLCASSPRQGENEQYFGPGTRLTVT.

This clonotype turned up a few times. The chain has TRBV19 and TRBJ2-7; no clear D gene. V lost 4 bases and J lost 3, with 16 bases in between. Germline loops: CDR1 LNHDA, CDR2 SQIVND (reference sequence). The CDR3 has 15 residues. Written as DNA, the CDR3 is TGTGCCAGTAGTACACACTTAAGGACGGACTACGAGCAGTACTTC. It is translated as CASSTHLRTDYEQYF.